This TCR beta chain was captured in a study of cytomegalovirus exposure and HLA in healthy donors. Turning to this clone: Its antigen is currently unknown.

Primers included in the PCR were 60 Vbeta and 13 Jbeta primers. Sequenced by immunoSEQ multiplex PCR; TCRdb stores in-frame clones only, minus some. In the table there are 160,000 or so clones, roughly 84% of which are singletons. The ends lost 6 bases at V and 2 bases at J; junction bases unmatched: 6. The CDR3 totals 14 residues. Germline V CDR1 and CDR2: MGHDK, SYGVNS. Study-level results: The study carried out a later analysis of TCR beta sequences. It associated 16,951 of them with specific HLA alleles at a false discovery rate of 0.05. A classifier reportedly called cytomegalovirus status with high sensitivity and specificity.

Source material: PBMCs. This TCR was recovered from a woman aged 18-29 years in good health and CMV-seronegative. The chain joins TRBV25-1 to TRBJ1-1, with 7 positions matching TRBD1. As DNA, the CDR3 is TGTGCCAGCAGCCCAGGGGGTTTCAACACTGAAGCTTTCTTT. The encoded protein is CASSPGGFNTEAFF.